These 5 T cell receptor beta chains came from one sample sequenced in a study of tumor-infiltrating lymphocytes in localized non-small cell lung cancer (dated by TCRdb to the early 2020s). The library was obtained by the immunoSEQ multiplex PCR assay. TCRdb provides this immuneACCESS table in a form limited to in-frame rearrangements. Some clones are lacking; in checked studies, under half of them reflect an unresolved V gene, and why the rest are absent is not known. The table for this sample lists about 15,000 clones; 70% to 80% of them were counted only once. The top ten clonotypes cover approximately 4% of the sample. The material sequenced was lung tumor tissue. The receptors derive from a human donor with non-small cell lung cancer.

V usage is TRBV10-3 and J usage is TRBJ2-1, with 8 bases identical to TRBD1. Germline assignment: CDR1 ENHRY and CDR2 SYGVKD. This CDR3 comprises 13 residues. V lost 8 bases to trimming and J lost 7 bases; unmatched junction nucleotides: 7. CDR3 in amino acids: CAIRAGGQNEQFF. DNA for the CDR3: TGTGCCATCCGGGCAGGGGGCCAGAATGAGCAGTTCTTC.

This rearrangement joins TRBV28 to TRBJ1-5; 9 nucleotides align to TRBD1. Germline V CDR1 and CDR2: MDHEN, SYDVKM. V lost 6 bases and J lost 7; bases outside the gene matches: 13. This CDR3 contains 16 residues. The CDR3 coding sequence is TGTGCCAGCAGGTACGGGGACAGGGCCAGGGGGCAGCCCCAGCATTTT. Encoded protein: CASRYGDRARGQPQHF.

The CDR3 DNA is TGTGCCAGCAGCTTGGGGACTAGCGGGAGTATAGGGGAGCAGTTCTTC. Its translation: CASSLGTSGSIGEQFF. The rearrangement links TRBV5-4 to TRBJ2-1; 13 bases are shared with TRBD2. Germline V gives CDR1 SGHNT, CDR2 YYREEE (reference sequence). The CDR3 has 16 amino acids. V trimming: 0 bases; J trimming: 10 bases; junction bases outside the gene matches: 7.

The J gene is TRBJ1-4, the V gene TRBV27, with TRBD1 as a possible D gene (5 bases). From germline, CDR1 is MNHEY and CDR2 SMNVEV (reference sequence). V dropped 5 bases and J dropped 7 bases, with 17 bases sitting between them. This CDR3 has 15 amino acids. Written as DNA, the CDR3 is TGTGCCAGCAGTAATCTGGGACCCTTCGGTGAAAAACTGTTTTTT. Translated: CASSNLGPFGEKLFF.

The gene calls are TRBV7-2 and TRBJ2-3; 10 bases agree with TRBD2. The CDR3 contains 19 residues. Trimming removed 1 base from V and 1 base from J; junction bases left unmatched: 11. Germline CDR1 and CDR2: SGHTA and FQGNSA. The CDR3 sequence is CASSLVRGSGGQRTDTQYF. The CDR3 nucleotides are TGTGCCAGCAGCTTAGTTCGGGGTAGCGGGGGGCAACGCACAGATACGCAGTATTTT.